This T cell receptor beta chain is from a study of CXCR3-negative and CXCR3-positive naive CD8 T cells. As regards this clonotype: As yet, its antigen is unknown.

CDR1 and CDR2 from the germline V gene are MDHEN and SYDVKM. The CDR3 totals 15 residues. Overall study results and limits: Hydrophobicity of TRB CDR3s was greater in CXCR3-positive naive cells than in CXCR3-negative naive cells.

TRB cDNA was prepared as libraries by UMI-labeled 5' RACE. Using the 5' RACE reads, TCRdb records one entry per CDR3 protein without DNA. This sample's table has tens of thousands of distinct CDR3 sequences. The sequence was collected from a human donor in good health. Some clones in this sample may be carry-over from other donors' samples. The sequenced material came from naive CXCR3- CD8+ T cells from blood. The subset: CD45RO-CCR7+CD27+CD95- naive CD8+ T cells lacking CXCR3 (TNR3-). The chain is built from TRBV28 and TRBJ1-1; TCRdb proposes TRBD1, but this gene call is untestable without DNA. This CDR3 reads CASSSRTGGVTEAFF.